The 22 T cell receptor beta chains presented below share a single source sample, sequenced in a study of T cell responses to AZD1222 COVID-19 vaccine. Produced via immunoSEQ multiplex PCR; TCRdb's table is partial and in-frame only. The sample consists of about 110,000 clones, around 86% of them appearing once. The sequenced sample was peripheral blood, obtained on day 0 of AZD1222 vaccination. The receptors derive from an adult in good health.

This chain uses TRBV9 with TRBJ1-2; TRBD1 matches at 7 bases. This CDR3 contains 16 residues. Germline V lookup: CDR1 SGDLS, CDR2 YYNGEE. With V trimmed by 2 bases and J by 3 bases, 10 bases remained unmatched. The DNA of the CDR3 is TGTGCCAGCAGCGTCCGACAGGGTCTAAGCGACTATGGCTACACCTTC. Its translation: CASSVRQGLSDYGYTF.

This rearrangement joins TRBV19 to TRBJ2-2; maybe TRBD1 (5 bases). Trimming shortened V by 4 bases and J by 5 bases, and 14 bases separated the two germline ends. The CDR3 is 15 residues long. From germline, CDR1 is LNHDA and CDR2 SQIVND (reference sequence). The chain's CDR3 is CASSNQGLGTGELFF. CDR3 coding DNA: TGTGCCAGTAGTAACCAGGGTTTAGGGACCGGGGAGCTGTTTTTT.

This clone was recorded once. The CDR3 reads CASGRQQINYGYTF. DNA of the CDR3: TGTGCCAGCGGAAGACAGCAAATTAACTATGGCTACACCTTC. The J gene is TRBJ1-2, the V gene TRBV2, with D possibly being TRBD1 (5 bases). V was shortened by 8 bases and J by 1 base, with 14 bases between the two germline ends. Germline loops: CDR1 SNHLY, CDR2 FYNNEI. There are 14 residues in the CDR3.

The J gene is TRBJ2-1, the V gene TRBV14; D is undetermined. The CDR3 is 11 residues long. Trimming took 6 bases from V and 6 from J, leaving 6 bases between them. The V gene's germline CDR1 is SGHDN and CDR2 FVKESK. CDR3 DNA: TGTGCCAGCAGGGAAAGCAATGAGCAGTTCTTC. Protein sequence: CASRESNEQFF.

The J gene is TRBJ2-7, the V gene TRBV9; no clear D gene. Germline V gene sequence: CDR1 SGDLS, CDR2 YYNGEE. CDR3 length: 13 residues. Trimming stripped 3 bases from V and 2 bases from J, with 9 bases between. The CDR3 reads CASSGTATYEQYF. The CDR3, as DNA: TGTGCCAGCAGCGGGACGGCGACCTACGAGCAGTACTTC.

The chain couples TRBV10-2 to TRBJ1-5; D possibly corresponds to TRBD1 (5 bases). V was trimmed by 6 bases and J by 4 bases, leaving 13 bases between them. Germline CDR1 WSHSY, CDR2 SAAADI. There are 14 residues in the CDR3. CDR3 in DNA: TGCGCCAGCAGAGACAGCGGGGGAAATCAGCCCCAGCATTTT. It translates to CASRDSGGNQPQHF.

J is TRBJ1-4 and V is TRBV15; no definite D call. There are 11 residues in the CDR3. Trimming pared 0 bases from V and 15 bases from J, leaving 8 bases between. Germline assignment: CDR1 LNHNV and CDR2 YYDKDF (reference sequence). CDR3 sequence reads: CATSRDLDLFF. The CDR3 nucleotides are TGTGCCACCAGCAGAGACTTAGACTTGTTTTTT.

The chain links TRBV11-2 to TRBJ2-5; D may be TRBD1 (6 bases). This CDR3 comprises 15 residues. Per the germline V gene, CDR1 is SGHAT and CDR2 is FQNNGV. The germline V and J ends were trimmed by 5 bases and 6 bases, with 19 bases remaining between them. The CDR3 coding sequence is TGTGCCAGCAGCCCCCTGACAGGCCCTACGCAGACCCAGTACTTC. Translating gives CASSPLTGPTQTQYF.

The J gene is TRBJ1-5, the V gene TRBV2; possible D gene TRBD1, 6 bases. Germline CDR1 and CDR2: SNHLY and FYNNEI. Trimming cost V 3 bases and J 1 base, with 10 bases left between them. The CDR3 is 15 residues long. The CDR3: CASSDNRASNQPQHF. The DNA of the CDR3 is TGTGCCAGCAGTGACAACAGGGCGAGCAATCAGCCCCAGCATTTT.

The chain has TRBV19 and TRBJ2-3; TRBD1 might be the D (6 bases). The CDR3 is 15 residues long. V was clipped by 5 bases and J by 3 bases, with 15 bases between them. Germline CDR1 LNHDA, CDR2 SQIVND (reference sequence). In DNA form, the CDR3 reads TGTGCCAGTAGTCCCGGGACATACCATACAGATACGCAGTATTTT. Translation gives CASSPGTYHTDTQYF.

This clone was found once. The rearrangement links TRBV4-1 to TRBJ1-1, with 9 positions matching TRBD1. Germline V gives CDR1 MGHRA, CDR2 YSYEKL. Trimming took 6 bases from V and 5 from J; bases not matched to a gene: 7. The CDR3 length is 14 residues. CDR3 region: CASRPGQGWTEAFF. For the CDR3, the DNA is TGCGCCAGCAGACCGGGACAGGGCTGGACTGAAGCTTTCTTT.

This clone was seen only a few times. This rearrangement joins TRBV5-5 to TRBJ1-2; D unclear. The V end was cut by 0 bases, the J end by 8 bases, with 14 bases between. Germline-derived CDR1 and CDR2 are SGHKS and YYEKEE (reference sequence). The CDR3 spans 14 residues. The CDR3 nucleotides read TGTGCCAGCAGCTTGGTGGGAGCTATCAGAGGCTACACCTTC. Protein sequence: CASSLVGAIRGYTF.

This chain joins TRBV27 and TRBJ1-2; D not resolved. The V and J ends lost 2 bases and 8 bases respectively, with 9 bases between them. The CDR3 sequence is 12 residues long. The germline V gene has CDR1 MNHEY and CDR2 SMNVEV (reference sequence). The CDR3 sequence is CASSLPGWGYTF. The CDR3 DNA reads as TGTGCCAGCAGTTTACCGGGCTGGGGCTACACCTTC.

This chain connects TRBV7-9 to TRBJ2-7; the D is unclear. Trimming pared 5 bases from V and 2 bases from J, leaving 10 bases between. Germline V gives CDR1 SEHNR, CDR2 FQNEAQ (reference sequence). The CDR3 has 13 residues. CDR3: CASSPGSAYEQYF. Here the CDR3 DNA reads TGTGCCAGCAGCCCCGGGTCCGCCTACGAGCAGTACTTC.

The rearrangement links TRBV11-2 to TRBJ2-5, with D perhaps given as TRBD1 or TRBD2 (6 bases each). V was trimmed by 3 bases and J by 0 bases, leaving 14 bases between them. There are 16 residues in the CDR3. Germline assignment: CDR1 SGHAT and CDR2 FQNNGV. This CDR3 reads CASSLVTGAYQETQYF. In nucleotides, the CDR3 is TGTGCCAGCAGCTTGGTGACGGGGGCCTACCAAGAGACCCAGTACTTC.

The chain employs TRBV6-1 and TRBJ1-1, with 8 nucleotides matching TRBD1. Trimming at V came to 3 bases and at J to 10 bases, leaving 16 bases not matched to a gene. The CDR3 runs to 16 residues. Germline V gene lookup returns CDR1 MNHNS and CDR2 SASEGT. CDR3 in amino acids: CASSDPDRGTGMGAFF. The DNA for the CDR3 is TGTGCCAGCAGTGACCCTGACAGGGGCACGGGCATGGGAGCTTTCTTT.

The rearrangement uses TRBV12-3 or TRBV12-4 and TRBJ1-1; tentatively, D is TRBD1 (5 bases). Trimming pared 3 bases from V and 5 bases from J, leaving 7 bases between. This CDR3 is 12 amino acids long. The CDR3 bases are TGTGCCAGCAGTTTTCGGGGGACTGAAGCTTTCTTT. Translation gives CASSFRGTEAFF.

CDR3 DNA sequence: TGTGCCAGCAGCCAAGATCCCTCGGGGGGATCGTGGGGAAACACCATATATTTT. Translating gives CASSQDPSGGSWGNTIYF. The chain has TRBV4-2 and TRBJ1-3, with a tentative D call TRBD1 (5 bases). CDR3 length: 18 amino acids. V lost 0 bases, J lost 4 bases, and 19 bases lay in between. The germline gives CDR1 LGHNA, CDR2 YNFKEQ.

The chain recombines TRBV28 with TRBJ1-5; TRBD1 might be the D (5 bases). The germline V gene has CDR1 MDHEN and CDR2 SYDVKM. The CDR3 loop spans 15 amino acids. Trimming left V 5 bases short and J 4 bases short, with 15 bases between. CDR3 region: CASSPQGFGNQPQHF. Written as DNA, the CDR3 is TGTGCCAGCAGTCCGCAGGGTTTCGGGAATCAGCCCCAGCATTTT.

This chain uses TRBV5-6 with TRBJ2-7; D is undetermined. This CDR3 has 13 amino acids. The germline gives CDR1 SGHDT, CDR2 YYEEEE. The ends were cut back, 0 bases at V and 3 bases at J, with 7 bases in the middle. CDR3 sequence (DNA): TGTGCCAGCAGCTTGGGGACGGGCTACGAGCAGTACTTC. Its translation: CASSLGTGYEQYF.

The CDR3 sequence: CASSLVGGMSYEQYF. The CDR3 coding sequence is TGTGCCAGCAGCTTGGTTGGCGGAATGTCCTACGAGCAGTACTTC. The chain carries TRBV5-6 and TRBJ2-7; no firm D call. The length of the CDR3 is 15 residues. Germline-derived CDR1 and CDR2 are SGHDT and YYEEEE. Trimming removed 0 bases at V and 1 base at J, with 11 bases between.

This clone was observed once. The V call is TRBV25-1, the J call TRBJ1-1; D not resolved. The CDR3 runs to 16 residues. V lost 3 bases, J lost 0 bases, and 14 bases lay in between. CDR1 MGHDK and CDR2 SYGVNS come from the germline V gene. The CDR3 region is CASSDSQTFMNTEAFF. Written as DNA, the CDR3 is TGTGCCAGCAGTGACTCTCAGACCTTCATGAACACTGAAGCTTTCTTT.